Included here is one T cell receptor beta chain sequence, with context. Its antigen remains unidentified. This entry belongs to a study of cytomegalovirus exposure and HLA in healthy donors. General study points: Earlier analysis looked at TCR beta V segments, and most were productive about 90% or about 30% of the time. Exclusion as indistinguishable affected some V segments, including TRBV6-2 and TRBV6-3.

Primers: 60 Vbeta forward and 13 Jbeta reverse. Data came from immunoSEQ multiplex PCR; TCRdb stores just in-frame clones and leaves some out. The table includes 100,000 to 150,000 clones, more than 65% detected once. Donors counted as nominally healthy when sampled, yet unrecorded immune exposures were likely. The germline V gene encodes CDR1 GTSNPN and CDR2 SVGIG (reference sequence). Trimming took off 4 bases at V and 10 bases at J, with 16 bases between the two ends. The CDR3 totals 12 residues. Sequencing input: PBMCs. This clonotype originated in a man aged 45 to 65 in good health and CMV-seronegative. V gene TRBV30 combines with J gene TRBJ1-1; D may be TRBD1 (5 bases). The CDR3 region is CAWTWAGTRAFF. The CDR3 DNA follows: TGTGCCTGGACCTGGGCAGGGACTAGAGCTTTCTTT. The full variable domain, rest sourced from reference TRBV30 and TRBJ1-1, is SQTIHQWPATLVQPVGSPLSLECTVEGTSNPNLYWYRQAAGRGLQLLFYSVGIGQISSEVPQNLSASRPQDRQFILSSKKLLLSDSGFYLCAWTWAGTRAFFGQGTRLTVV.